A selection of T cell receptor beta chains follows, all from one sample in a study of T cells expressing NK-cell markers. Reanalyzing the 5' RACE reads, TCRdb keeps one entry per CDR3 protein, without DNA. Recorded for this sample: 200,000 to 300,000 distinct CDR3 sequences. Sequenced input: blood T cells: a sorted CD56 or NKG2C T cell subset, CD4+ or CD8+ T cells, or bulk PBMC T cells (not recorded which). The receptors shown here come from a man aged 18 to 29 in good health. Each CDR3 is given with its conserved first and last residue.

CASSDRGQGGPDTQYF	TRBV6-1	TRBJ2-3
CSARGSMKAPDTQYF	TRBV20-1	TRBJ2-3
CATSDFSGSSSQETQYF	TRBV24-1	TRBJ2-5
CASSLAQGKRETQYF	TRBV7-2	TRBJ2-5
CASTGGLILAKNIQYF	TRBV6-2/TRBV6-3	TRBJ2-4
CASSGAGTVNTEAFF	TRBV5-1	TRBJ1-1
CSARDDPVRETQYF	TRBV20-1	TRBJ2-5
CSARAQQSLHF	TRBV20-1	TRBJ1-6
CASSQDLLGSGPQHF	TRBV3-1	TRBJ1-5
CASSPTGADYSNQPQHF	TRBV12-3/TRBV12-4	TRBJ1-5
CASSGGAGVQETQYF	TRBV7-2	TRBJ2-5
CASSLIRGQGNTGELFF	TRBV5-4	TRBJ2-2
CASSLNRGQMLAFF	TRBV11-2	TRBJ1-1
CASSLESGGSKQFF	TRBV5-1	TRBJ2-1
CASSLLTGTSGFNEQFF	TRBV11-2	TRBJ2-1
CASSPGLGPDTQYF	TRBV7-2	TRBJ2-3
CASSQGLKRETHEQFF	TRBV4-1	TRBJ2-1
CAISESGLPGELFF	TRBV10-3	TRBJ2-2